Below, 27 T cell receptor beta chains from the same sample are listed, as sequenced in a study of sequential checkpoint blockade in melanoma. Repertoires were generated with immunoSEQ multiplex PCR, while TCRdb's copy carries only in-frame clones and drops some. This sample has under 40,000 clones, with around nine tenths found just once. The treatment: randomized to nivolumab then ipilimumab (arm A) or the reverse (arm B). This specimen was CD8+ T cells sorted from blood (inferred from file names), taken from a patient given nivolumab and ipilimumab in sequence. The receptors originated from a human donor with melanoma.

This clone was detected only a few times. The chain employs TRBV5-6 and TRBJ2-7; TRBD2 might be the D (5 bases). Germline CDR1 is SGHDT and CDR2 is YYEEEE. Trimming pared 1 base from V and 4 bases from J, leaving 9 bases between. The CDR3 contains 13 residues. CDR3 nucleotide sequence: TGTGCCAGCAGCTTGTTACCGGGATACGAGCAGTACTTC. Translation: CASSLLPGYEQYF.

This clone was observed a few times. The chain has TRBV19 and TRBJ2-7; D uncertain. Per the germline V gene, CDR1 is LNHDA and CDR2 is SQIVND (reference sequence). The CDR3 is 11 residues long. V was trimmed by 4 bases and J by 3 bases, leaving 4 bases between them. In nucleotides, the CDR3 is TGTGCCAGTAGTACCAACTACGAGCAGTACTTC. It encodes CASSTNYEQYF.

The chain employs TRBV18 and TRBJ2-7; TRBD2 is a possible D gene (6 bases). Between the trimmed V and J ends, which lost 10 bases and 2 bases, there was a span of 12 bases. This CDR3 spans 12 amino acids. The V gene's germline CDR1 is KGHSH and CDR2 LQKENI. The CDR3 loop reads CATGGAAYEQYV. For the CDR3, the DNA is TGTGCCACCGGAGGGGCAGCCTACGAGCAGTACGTC.

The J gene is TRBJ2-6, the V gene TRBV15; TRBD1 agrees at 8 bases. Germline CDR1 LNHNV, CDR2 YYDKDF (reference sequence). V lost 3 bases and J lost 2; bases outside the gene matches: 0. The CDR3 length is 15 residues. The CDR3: CATSRDRAGANVLTF. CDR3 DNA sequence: TGTGCCACCAGCAGGGACAGGGCTGGGGCCAACGTCCTGACTTTC.

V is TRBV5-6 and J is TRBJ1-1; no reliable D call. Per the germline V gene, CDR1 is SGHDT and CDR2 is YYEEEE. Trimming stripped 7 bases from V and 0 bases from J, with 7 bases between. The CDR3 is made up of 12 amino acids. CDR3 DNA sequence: TGTGCCAGCGCGGCATTGAACACTGAAGCTTTCTTT. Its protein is CASAALNTEAFF.

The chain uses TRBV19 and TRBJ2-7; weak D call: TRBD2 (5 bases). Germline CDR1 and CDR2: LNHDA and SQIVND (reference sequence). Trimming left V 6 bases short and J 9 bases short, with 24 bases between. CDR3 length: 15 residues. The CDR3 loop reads CASSPSRFSSSGQYF. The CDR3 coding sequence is TGTGCCAGTAGCCCATCCAGGTTTTCTAGCTCCGGGCAGTACTTC.

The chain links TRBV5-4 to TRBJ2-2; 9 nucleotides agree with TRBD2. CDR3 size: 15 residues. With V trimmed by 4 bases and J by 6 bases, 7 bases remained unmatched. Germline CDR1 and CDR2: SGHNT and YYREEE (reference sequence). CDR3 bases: TGTGCCAGCAGCCCGGGACTAGCTGAAGCCGGGGAGCTGTTTTTT. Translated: CASSPGLAEAGELFF.

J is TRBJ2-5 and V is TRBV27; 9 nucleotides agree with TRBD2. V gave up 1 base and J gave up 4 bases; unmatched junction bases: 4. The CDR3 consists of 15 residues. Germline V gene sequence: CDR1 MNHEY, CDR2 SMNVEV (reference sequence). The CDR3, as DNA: TGTGCCAGCAGTTTATGGTTAGCGGGAGTAGAGACCCAGTACTTC. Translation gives CASSLWLAGVETQYF.

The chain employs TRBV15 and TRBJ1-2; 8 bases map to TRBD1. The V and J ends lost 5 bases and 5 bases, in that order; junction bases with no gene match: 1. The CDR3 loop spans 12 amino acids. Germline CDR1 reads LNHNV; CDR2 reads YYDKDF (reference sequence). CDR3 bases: TGTGCCACCAGCGACAGGGGTTATGGCTACACCTTC. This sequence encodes CATSDRGYGYTF.

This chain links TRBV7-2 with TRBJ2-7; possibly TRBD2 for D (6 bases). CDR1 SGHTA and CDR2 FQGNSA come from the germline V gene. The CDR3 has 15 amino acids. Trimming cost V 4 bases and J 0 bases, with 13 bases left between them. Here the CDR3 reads CASSSSAMFSYEQYF. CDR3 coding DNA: TGTGCCAGCAGCTCTAGCGCGATGTTCTCCTACGAGCAGTACTTC.

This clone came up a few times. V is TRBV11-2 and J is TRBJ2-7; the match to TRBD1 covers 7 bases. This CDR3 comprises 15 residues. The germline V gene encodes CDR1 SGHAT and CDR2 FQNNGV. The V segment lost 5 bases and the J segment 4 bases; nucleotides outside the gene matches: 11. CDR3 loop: CASSNTGTAEYEQYF. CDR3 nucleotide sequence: TGTGCCAGCAGCAATACCGGGACAGCAGAATACGAGCAGTACTTC.

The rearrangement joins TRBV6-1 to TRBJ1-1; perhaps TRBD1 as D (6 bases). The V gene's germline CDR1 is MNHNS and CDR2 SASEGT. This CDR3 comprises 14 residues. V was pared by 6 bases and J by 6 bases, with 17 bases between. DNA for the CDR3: TGTGCCAGCAGGACGCAGACAGGAATCGCTGAAGCTTTCTTT. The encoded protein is CASRTQTGIAEAFF.

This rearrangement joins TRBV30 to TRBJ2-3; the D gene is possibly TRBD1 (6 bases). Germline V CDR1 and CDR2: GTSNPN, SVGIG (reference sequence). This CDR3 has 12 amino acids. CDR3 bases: TGTGCTGTAGGGGGTGTCACAGATACGCAGTATTTT. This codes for CAVGGVTDTQYF.

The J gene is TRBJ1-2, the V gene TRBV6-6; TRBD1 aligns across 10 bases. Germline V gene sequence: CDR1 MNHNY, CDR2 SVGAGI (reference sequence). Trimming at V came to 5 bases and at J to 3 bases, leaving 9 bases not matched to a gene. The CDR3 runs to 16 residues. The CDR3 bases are TGTGCCAGCAGTCTAAGGACAGGGGGAGAGTACTATGGCTACACCTTC. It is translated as CASSLRTGGEYYGYTF.

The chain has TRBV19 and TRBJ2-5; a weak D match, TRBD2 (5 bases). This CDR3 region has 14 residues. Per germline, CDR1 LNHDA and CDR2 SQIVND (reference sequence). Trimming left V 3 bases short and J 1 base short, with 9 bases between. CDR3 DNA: TGTGCCAGTAGTATTGGCCGGGGCCAAGAGACCCAGTACTTC. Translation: CASSIGRGQETQYF.

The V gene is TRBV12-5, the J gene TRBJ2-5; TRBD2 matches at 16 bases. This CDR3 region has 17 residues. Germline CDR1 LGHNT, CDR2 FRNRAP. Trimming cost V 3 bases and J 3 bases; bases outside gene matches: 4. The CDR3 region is CASGFPGLAGGEETQYF. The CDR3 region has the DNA TGTGCTAGTGGTTTTCCGGGACTAGCGGGAGGGGAAGAGACCCAGTACTTC.

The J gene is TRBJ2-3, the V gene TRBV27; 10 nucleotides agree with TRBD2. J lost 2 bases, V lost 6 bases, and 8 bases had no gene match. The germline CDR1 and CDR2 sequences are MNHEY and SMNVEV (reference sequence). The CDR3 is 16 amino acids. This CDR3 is CASSFLAGVITDTQYF. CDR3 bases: TGTGCCAGCAGCTTTCTAGCGGGAGTGATCACAGATACGCAGTATTTT.

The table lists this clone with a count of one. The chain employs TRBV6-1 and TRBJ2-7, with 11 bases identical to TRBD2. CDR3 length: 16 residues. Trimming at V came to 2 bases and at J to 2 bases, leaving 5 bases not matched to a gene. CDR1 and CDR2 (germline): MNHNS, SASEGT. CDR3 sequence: CASSESLAGGTYEQYF. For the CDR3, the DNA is TGTGCCAGCAGTGAATCTCTAGCGGGAGGCACCTACGAGCAGTACTTC.

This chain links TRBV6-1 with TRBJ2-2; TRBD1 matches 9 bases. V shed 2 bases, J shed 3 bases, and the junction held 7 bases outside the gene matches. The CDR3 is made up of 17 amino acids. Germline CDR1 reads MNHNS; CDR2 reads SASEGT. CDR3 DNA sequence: TGTGCCAGCAGTGAACCCTTGGACAGGGGTGACACCGGGGAGCTGTTTTTT. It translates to CASSEPLDRGDTGELFF.

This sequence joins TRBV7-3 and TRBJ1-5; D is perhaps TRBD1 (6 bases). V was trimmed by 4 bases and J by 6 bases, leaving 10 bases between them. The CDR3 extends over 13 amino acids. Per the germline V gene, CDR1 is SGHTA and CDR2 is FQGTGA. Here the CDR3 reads CASSSGVGQPQHF. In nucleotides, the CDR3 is TGTGCCAGCAGCTCAGGGGTCGGTCAGCCCCAGCATTTT.

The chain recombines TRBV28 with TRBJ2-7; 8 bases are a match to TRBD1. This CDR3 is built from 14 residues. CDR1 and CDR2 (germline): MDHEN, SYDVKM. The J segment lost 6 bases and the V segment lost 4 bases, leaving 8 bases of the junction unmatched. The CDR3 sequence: CASSSRLTGGEQYV. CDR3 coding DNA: TGTGCCAGCAGTTCAAGACTTACAGGGGGCGAGCAGTACGTC.

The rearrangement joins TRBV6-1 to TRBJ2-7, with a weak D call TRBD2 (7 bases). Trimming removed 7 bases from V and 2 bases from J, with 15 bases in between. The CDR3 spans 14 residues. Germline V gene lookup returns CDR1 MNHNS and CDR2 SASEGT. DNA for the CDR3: TGTGCCAGCACCCCGCGGGGGCTAACCTACGAGCAGTACTTC. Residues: CASTPRGLTYEQYF.

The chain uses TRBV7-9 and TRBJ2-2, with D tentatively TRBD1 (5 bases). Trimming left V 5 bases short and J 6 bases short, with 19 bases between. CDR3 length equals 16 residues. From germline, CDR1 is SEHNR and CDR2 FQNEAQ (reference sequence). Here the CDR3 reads CASSPPQGRGPGELFF. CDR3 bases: TGTGCCAGCAGCCCGCCCCAGGGTAGGGGTCCCGGGGAGCTGTTTTTT. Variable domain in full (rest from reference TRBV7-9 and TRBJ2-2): DTGVSQNPRHKITKRGQNVTFRCDPISEHNRLYWYRQTLGQGPEFLTYFQNEAQLEKSRLLSDRFSAERPKGSFSTLEIQRTEQGDSAMYLCASSPPQGRGPGELFFGEGSRLTVL.

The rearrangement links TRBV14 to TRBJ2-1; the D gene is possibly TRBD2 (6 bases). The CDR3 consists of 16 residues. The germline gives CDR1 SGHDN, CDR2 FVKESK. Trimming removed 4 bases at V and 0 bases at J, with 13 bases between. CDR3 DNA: TGTGCCAGCAGCCTCCTTGGGGGGAGCTCCTACAATGAGCAGTTCTTC. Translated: CASSLLGGSSYNEQFF.

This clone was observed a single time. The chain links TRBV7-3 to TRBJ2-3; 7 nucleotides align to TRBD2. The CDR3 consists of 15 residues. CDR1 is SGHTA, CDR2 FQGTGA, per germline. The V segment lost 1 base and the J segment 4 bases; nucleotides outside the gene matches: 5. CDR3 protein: CASSLSGAGADTQYF. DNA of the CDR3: TGTGCCAGCAGCTTAAGTGGGGCGGGAGCAGATACGCAGTATTTT.

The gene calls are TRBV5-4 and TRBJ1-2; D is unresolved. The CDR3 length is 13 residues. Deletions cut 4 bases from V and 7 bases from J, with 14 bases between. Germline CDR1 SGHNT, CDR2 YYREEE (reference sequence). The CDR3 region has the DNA TGTGCCAGCAGCCTCGGGTGGTCCCGTGGCTACACCTTC. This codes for CASSLGWSRGYTF.

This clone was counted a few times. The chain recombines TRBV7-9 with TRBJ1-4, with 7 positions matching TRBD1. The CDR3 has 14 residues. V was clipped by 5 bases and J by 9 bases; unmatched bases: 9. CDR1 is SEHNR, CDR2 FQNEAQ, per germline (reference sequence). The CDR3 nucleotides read TGTGCCAGCAGCCGGACAGGCGCCGATAAAAAACTGTTTTTT. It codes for CASSRTGADKKLFF.